The rows below give T cell receptor beta chains drawn from one sample of a study of identical twins. TCRdb reprocessed the 5' RACE reads with MiXCR, giving one entry per CDR3 protein. The table has under 1 million distinct CDR3 sequences, 9% to 15% seen once; the top ten hold under 2%. The same sample was also used in a study of yellow fever vaccine responses in identical twins.

Sequenced sample: PBMCs. These receptor sequences come from a young woman in good health. Both conserved end residues are part of each CDR3. The order of the fields is J gene, clone size, V gene, D gene, CDR3 protein, CDR3 DNA. A D gene is named only where the DNA matches it firmly. Rows may omit the clone size; those that give it use once, few, many or a size class.

j_call: TRBJ1-6
clone_size: .
v_call: TRBV10-3
d_call: .
cdr3_aa: CAISERSVGYNSPLHF
cdr3_nt: TGTGCCATCAGTGAGAGGAGTGTCGGCTATAATTCACCCCTCCACTTT

j_call: TRBJ2-1
clone_size: many
v_call: TRBV7-2
d_call: TRBD2
cdr3_aa: CASSLGAGGHNEQFF
cdr3_nt: TGTGCCAGCAGCTTAGGAGCGGGAGGGCACAATGAGCAGTTCTTC

j_call: TRBJ1-3
clone_size: .
v_call: TRBV6-2/TRBV6-3
d_call: .
cdr3_aa: CASNTLGHTIYF
cdr3_nt: TGTGCCAGCAATACCCTCGGCCACACCATATATTTT

j_call: TRBJ2-7
clone_size: .
v_call: TRBV7-9
d_call: TRBD2
cdr3_aa: CASRGGGGYEQYF
cdr3_nt: TGTGCCAGCCGGGGGGGCGGGGGCTACGAGCAGTACTTC

j_call: TRBJ2-3
clone_size: .
v_call: TRBV13
d_call: .
cdr3_aa: CASRPLSDTQYF
cdr3_nt: TGTGCCAGCAGACCCCTTTCGGATACGCAGTATTTT

j_call: TRBJ2-1
clone_size: few
v_call: TRBV6-5
d_call: .
cdr3_aa: CASSYSSGSNEQFF
cdr3_nt: TGTGCCAGCAGTTACTCTTCGGGGAGCAATGAGCAGTTCTTC

j_call: TRBJ2-1
clone_size: .
v_call: TRBV6-5
d_call: .
cdr3_aa: CASSYSRAGAYNEQFF
cdr3_nt: TGTGCCAGCAGTTACTCTCGTGCAGGGGCCTACAATGAGCAGTTCTTC

j_call: TRBJ2-2
clone_size: few
v_call: TRBV27
d_call: TRBD2
cdr3_aa: CVSSIGGLADTGELFF
cdr3_nt: TGTGTCTCCAGCATAGGGGGACTAGCGGACACCGGGGAGCTGTTTTTT

j_call: TRBJ2-1
clone_size: .
v_call: TRBV3-1
d_call: .
cdr3_aa: CASSHASPSSYNEQFF
cdr3_nt: TGTGCCAGCAGCCACGCTAGCCCGAGCTCCTACAATGAGCAGTTCTTC

j_call: TRBJ2-7
clone_size: .
v_call: TRBV4-1
d_call: .
cdr3_aa: CASSRTTVSYEQYF
cdr3_nt: TGCGCCAGCAGCCGCACTACCGTCTCCTACGAGCAGTACTTC

j_call: TRBJ2-5
clone_size: .
v_call: TRBV4-1
d_call: TRBD1
cdr3_aa: CASSQAGQGGLQETQYF
cdr3_nt: TGCGCCAGCAGCCAAGCCGGACAGGGTGGGCTCCAAGAGACCCAGTACTTC

j_call: TRBJ2-3
clone_size: many
v_call: TRBV4-1
d_call: TRBD2
cdr3_aa: CASSQQGLAGGTDTQYF
cdr3_nt: TGCGCCAGCAGCCAACAAGGACTAGCGGGCGGCACAGATACGCAGTATTTT

j_call: TRBJ1-6
clone_size: few
v_call: TRBV28
d_call: .
cdr3_aa: CASSLVGNNSPLHF
cdr3_nt: TGTGCCAGCAGTTTGGTGGGAAATAATTCACCCCTCCACTTT

j_call: TRBJ1-1
clone_size: few
v_call: TRBV20-1
d_call: .
cdr3_aa: CSARARFGTEAFF
cdr3_nt: TGCAGTGCTAGAGCGCGATTTGGTACTGAAGCTTTCTTT

j_call: TRBJ2-1
clone_size: few
v_call: TRBV29-1
d_call: TRBD2
cdr3_aa: CSVDPGLAGGNEQFF
cdr3_nt: TGCAGCGTTGACCCCGGACTAGCGGGGGGCAATGAGCAGTTCTTC

j_call: TRBJ1-6
clone_size: few
v_call: TRBV18
d_call: TRBD1
cdr3_aa: CASSPGDRQNSPLHF
cdr3_nt: TGTGCCAGCTCACCAGGGGACAGGCAGAATTCACCCCTCCACTTT

j_call: TRBJ2-2
clone_size: few
v_call: TRBV21-1
d_call: .
cdr3_aa: CASRCRRANTGELFF
cdr3_nt: TGTGCCAGCAGATGTAGGCGGGCGAACACCGGGGAGCTGTTTTTT